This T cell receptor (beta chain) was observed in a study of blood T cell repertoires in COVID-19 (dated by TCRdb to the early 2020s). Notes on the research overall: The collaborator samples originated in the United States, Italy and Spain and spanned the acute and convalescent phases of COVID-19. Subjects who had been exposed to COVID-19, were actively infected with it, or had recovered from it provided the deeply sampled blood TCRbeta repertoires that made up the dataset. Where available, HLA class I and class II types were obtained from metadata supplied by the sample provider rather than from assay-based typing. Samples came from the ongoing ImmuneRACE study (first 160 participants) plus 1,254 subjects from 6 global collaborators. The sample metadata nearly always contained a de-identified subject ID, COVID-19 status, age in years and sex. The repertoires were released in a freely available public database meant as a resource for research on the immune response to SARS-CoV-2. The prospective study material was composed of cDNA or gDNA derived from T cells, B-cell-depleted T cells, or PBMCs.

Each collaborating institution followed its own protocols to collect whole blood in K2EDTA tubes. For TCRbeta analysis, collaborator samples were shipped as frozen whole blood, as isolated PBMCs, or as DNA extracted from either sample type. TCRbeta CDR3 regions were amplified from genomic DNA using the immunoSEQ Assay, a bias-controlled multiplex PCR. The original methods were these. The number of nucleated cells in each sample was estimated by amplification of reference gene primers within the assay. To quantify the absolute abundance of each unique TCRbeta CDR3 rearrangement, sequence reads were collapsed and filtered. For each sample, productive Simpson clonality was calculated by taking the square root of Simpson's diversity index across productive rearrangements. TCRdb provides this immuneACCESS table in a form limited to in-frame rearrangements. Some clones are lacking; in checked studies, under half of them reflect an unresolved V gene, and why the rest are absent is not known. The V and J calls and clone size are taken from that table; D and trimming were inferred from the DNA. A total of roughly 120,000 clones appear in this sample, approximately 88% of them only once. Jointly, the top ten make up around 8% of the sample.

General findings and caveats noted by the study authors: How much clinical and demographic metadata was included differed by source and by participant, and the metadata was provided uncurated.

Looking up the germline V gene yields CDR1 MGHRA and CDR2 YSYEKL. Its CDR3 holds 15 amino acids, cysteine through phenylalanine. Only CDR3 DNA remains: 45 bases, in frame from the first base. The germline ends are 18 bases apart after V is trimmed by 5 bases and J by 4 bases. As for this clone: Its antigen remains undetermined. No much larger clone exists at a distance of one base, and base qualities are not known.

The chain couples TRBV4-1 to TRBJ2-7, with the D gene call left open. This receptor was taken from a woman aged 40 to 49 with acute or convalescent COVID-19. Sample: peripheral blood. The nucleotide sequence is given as TGCGCCAGCAGCACGCTGGCCGGAGTTAGATACGAGCAGTACTTC. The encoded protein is CASSTLAGVRYEQYF.